The clone carrying this T cell receptor (beta chain) was seen once. Its antigen is still unknown. The germline gene is not matched at one end of the junction; a read error may be the cause. The library came from three nested PCR rounds adapted from ARM-PCR protocols. TCRdb re-analysed the multiplex PCR reads in MiXCR, keeping a single row per CDR3 protein. The sample lists approximately 75,000 distinct CDR3 sequences, roughly 73% occurring once. The data were obtained in a study of tumor and adjacent non-tumor tissue in lung cancer. For the study at large: Histology: about twelve adenocarcinoma, a couple of squamous cell carcinoma, 1 small cell lung cancer. Each sample yielded about 4.17 million productive TCRbeta reads on average. Notes on the study in general: Tumor tissue had significantly higher TCR diversity than normal lung.

The germline V gene encodes CDR1 MNHNY and CDR2 SVGAGI (reference sequence). There are 15 residues in the CDR3. RNA was extracted from bulk tissue without any cell sorting. Material: lung tumor tissue. The source is a woman between 50 and 59 years old with non-small cell lung cancer. The chain is built from TRBV6-6 and TRBJ2-7; tentatively, D is TRBD1 (7 bases). CDR3 DNA: TGTGCCAGAAGTTACTTTGGGACAGAGGACTATGAGCAGTACTTC. It translates to CARSYFGTEDYEQYF.